The TCR beta chain described here comes from a study of cytomegalovirus exposure and HLA in healthy donors. On this clone itself: Its target is unknown.

Study observations and caveats: Sequencing likely caused a cluster of highly shared sequence variants. Earlier analysis yielded a pattern in which most TCR beta V segments were productive about 87% or about 30% of the time. Later on, analysis showed that most CMV-associated TCR beta chains appeared to be HLA-restricted.

PCR used 60 Vbeta primers and 13 Jbeta primers. The protocol was immunoSEQ multiplex PCR, while the TCRdb copy is restricted to in-frame clones and leaves out a portion. This table has some 130,000 clones, approximately 80% appearing once. This sequence originates from a male donor in good health and CMV-seropositive. Source material: PBMCs.

CDR3 bases: TGTGCCAGCAGTTACCCCGGGACAACCGAGCAGTACTTC. This gives the protein CASSYPGTTEQYF. This chain uses TRBV6-6 with TRBJ2-7; maybe TRBD1 (6 bases). Trimming shortened V by 2 bases and J by 6 bases, and 11 bases separated the two germline ends. CDR3 length: 13 residues. In germline, CDR1 is MNHNY, CDR2 SVGAGI (reference sequence).